The 11 T cell receptor beta chains presented below share a single source sample, sequenced in a study of regulatory T cells in long-lasting Graves disease. CDR3 regions were amplified by Arm-PCR using iRepertoire HTBI primers to build TCR beta libraries. TCRdb ran MiXCR on the multiplex PCR reads and lists one entry per CDR3 protein. The table shows roughly 400,000 distinct CDR3 sequences, with under 25% occurring only once. Time point noted: persistent/refractory GD, antithyroid drugs over 5 years with positive TRAb. RNA isolated from PBMCs was used to make the TCR library. Specimen: peripheral blood mononuclear cells (PBMCs), collected when the disease was refractory, from a patient treated with antithyroid drugs. These receptors all come from a female donor with Graves disease.

This clonotype came up a few times. This may arise from a read error, as a much more abundant clone is one base away. V and J are TRBV6-5 and TRBJ2-2, with unresolved D. Germline values: CDR1 MNHEY, CDR2 SVGAGI. Trimming removed 2 bases at V and 1 base at J, with 5 bases between. The CDR3 loop spans 14 amino acids. This CDR3 is CASSYGMNTGELFF. In DNA, the CDR3 is TGTGCCAGCAGTTACGGGATGAACACCGGGGAGCTGTTTTTT.

This clonotype was observed at least ten times. The J gene is TRBJ2-7, the V gene TRBV27, with 7 bases identical to TRBD2. CDR3 length equals 12 residues. The J segment lost 4 bases and the V segment lost 6 bases, leaving 3 bases of the junction unmatched. Germline V gene sequence: CDR1 MNHEY, CDR2 SMNVEV (reference sequence). The CDR3 loop reads CASRREWYEQYF. The CDR3, as DNA: TGTGCCAGCAGGCGGGAGTGGTACGAGCAGTACTTC.

This clonotype was found many times. The chain joins TRBV28 to TRBJ2-5, with D unresolved. Germline V gene sequence: CDR1 MDHEN, CDR2 SYDVKM. V was pared by 1 base and J by 5 bases, with 11 bases between. This CDR3 comprises 14 residues. CDR3 coding DNA: TGTGCCAGCAGTTTATCAGGACGTGGGGAGACCCAGTACTTC. It is translated as CASSLSGRGETQYF. The full variable domain, its missing parts supplied by reference TRBV28 and TRBJ2-5, is DVKVTQSSRYLVKRTGEKVFLECVQDMDHENMFWYRQDPGLGLRLIYFSYDVKMKEKGDIPEGYSVSREKKERFSLILESASTNQTSMYLCASSLSGRGETQYFGPGTRLLVL.

This clonotype was seen many times. This rearrangement joins TRBV10-1 to TRBJ2-5; unclear D gene. Trimming took off 5 bases at V and 5 bases at J, with 15 bases between the two ends. The CDR3 is 14 residues long. CDR1 is WNHNN, CDR2 SYGVQD, per germline (reference sequence). CDR3: CASSLSSGWETQYF. The CDR3 nucleotides read TGCGCCAGCAGTCTCTCTTCGGGTTGGGAGACCCAGTACTTC.

The chain combines TRBV5-4 with TRBJ1-1; TRBD1 might be the D (5 bases). This CDR3 is built from 13 residues. The germline V and J ends were trimmed by 3 bases and 4 bases, with 10 bases remaining between them. Looked up from germline, CDR1 is SGHNT and CDR2 is YYREEE (reference sequence). The DNA for the CDR3 is TGTGCCAGCAGCTGGGGACCGTTCACTGAAGCTTTCTTT. This translates into CASSWGPFTEAFF.

This clonotype was found many times. The chain uses TRBV2 and TRBJ1-2; D gene unclear. CDR1 is SNHLY, CDR2 FYNNEI, per germline. Trimming removed 8 bases from V and 1 base from J, with 5 bases in between. The CDR3 runs 11 residues. The CDR3 bases are TGTGCCAGCCAGGTTAACTATGGCTACACCTTC. As protein: CASQVNYGYTF.

The chain is built from TRBV4-2 and TRBJ2-2; TRBD2 agrees at 9 bases. The V gene end was trimmed by 0 bases and the J gene end by 3 bases; junction bases not matched to a gene: 5. CDR1 is LGHNA and CDR2 is YNFKEQ in the germline V gene. CDR3 size: 17 residues. DNA of the CDR3: TGTGCCAGCAGCCAAGAGTTCGTAGCGGGGGACACCGGGGAGCTGTTTTTT. Translated: CASSQEFVAGDTGELFF.

In its sample, this clonotype was seen many times. The chain couples TRBV27 to TRBJ2-7, with D possibly being TRBD2 (6 bases). The CDR3 runs 16 residues. The V and J ends lost 1 base and 1 base respectively, with 14 bases between them. CDR1 MNHEY and CDR2 SMNVEV come from the germline V gene (reference sequence). The CDR3 loop is CASSLYAGPQSYEQYF. The CDR3, as DNA: TGTGCCAGCAGTTTATATGCGGGGCCCCAATCCTACGAGCAGTACTTC.

This chain links TRBV5-1 with TRBJ2-3, with 11 bases matching TRBD2. The CDR3 totals 17 residues. CDR1 and CDR2 (germline): SGHRS, YFSETQ. Germline trimming cut 4 bases from V and 2 bases from J; bases unmatched to any gene: 9. The CDR3 nucleotides read TGCGCCAGCAGCCTATTTCGACTAGCGGGGATCACAGATACGCAGTATTTT. This gives the protein CASSLFRLAGITDTQYF.

This clonotype was observed a handful of times. This rearrangement joins TRBV20-1 to TRBJ2-7, with unresolved D. CDR1 and CDR2 from the germline V gene are DFQATT and SNEGSKA (reference sequence). CDR3 length: 13 residues. Trimming removed 5 bases from V and 2 bases from J, with 13 bases in between. The CDR3 protein is CSAPQARTYEQYF. The CDR3 region has the DNA TGCAGTGCTCCCCAGGCCCGAACCTACGAGCAGTACTTC.

The chain uses TRBV4-1 and TRBJ1-2, with D uncertain. This CDR3 has 15 amino acids. Trimming took 3 bases from V and 2 from J, leaving 13 bases between them. The germline V gene encodes CDR1 MGHRA and CDR2 YSYEKL. CDR3 region: CASSQQWVENYGYTF. CDR3 sequence (DNA): TGCGCCAGCAGCCAGCAATGGGTGGAAAACTATGGCTACACCTTC.